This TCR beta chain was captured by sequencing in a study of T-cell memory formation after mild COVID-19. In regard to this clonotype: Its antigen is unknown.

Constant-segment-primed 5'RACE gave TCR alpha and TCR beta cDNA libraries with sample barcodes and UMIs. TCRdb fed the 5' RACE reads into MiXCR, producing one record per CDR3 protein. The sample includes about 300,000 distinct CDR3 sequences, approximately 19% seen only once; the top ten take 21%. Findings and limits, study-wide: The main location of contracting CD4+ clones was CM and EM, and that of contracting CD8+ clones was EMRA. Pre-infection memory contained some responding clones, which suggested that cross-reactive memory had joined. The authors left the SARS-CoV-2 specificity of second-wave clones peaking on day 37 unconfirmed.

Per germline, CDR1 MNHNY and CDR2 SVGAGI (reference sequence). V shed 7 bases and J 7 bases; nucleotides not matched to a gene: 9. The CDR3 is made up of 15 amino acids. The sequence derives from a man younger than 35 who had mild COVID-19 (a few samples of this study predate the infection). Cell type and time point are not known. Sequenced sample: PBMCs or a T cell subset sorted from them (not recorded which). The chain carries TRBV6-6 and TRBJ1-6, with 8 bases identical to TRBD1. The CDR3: CASTDGQGANSPLHF. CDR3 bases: TGTGCCAGCACCGACGGTCAGGGGGCGAATTCACCCCTCCACTTT.